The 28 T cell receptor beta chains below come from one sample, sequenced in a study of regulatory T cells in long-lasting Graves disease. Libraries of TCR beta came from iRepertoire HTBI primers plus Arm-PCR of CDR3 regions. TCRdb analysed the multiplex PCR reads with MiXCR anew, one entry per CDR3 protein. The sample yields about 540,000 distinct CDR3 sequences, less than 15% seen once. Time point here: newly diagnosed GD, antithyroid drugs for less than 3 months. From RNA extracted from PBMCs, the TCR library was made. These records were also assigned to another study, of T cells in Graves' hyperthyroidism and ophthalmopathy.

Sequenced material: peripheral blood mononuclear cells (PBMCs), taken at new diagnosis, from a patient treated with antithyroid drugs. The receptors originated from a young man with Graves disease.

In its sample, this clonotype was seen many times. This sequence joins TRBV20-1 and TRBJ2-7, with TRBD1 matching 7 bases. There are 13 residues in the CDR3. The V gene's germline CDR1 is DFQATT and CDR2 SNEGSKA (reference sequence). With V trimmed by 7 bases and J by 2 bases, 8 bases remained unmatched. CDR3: CSVPTGTAYEQYF. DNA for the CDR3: TGCAGTGTCCCTACCGGGACAGCCTACGAGCAGTACTTC.

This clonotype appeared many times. CDR3 DNA: TGTGCCAGCAGTTCCACCCCGGTGGGCAACATTCAGTACTTC. It encodes CASSSTPVGNIQYF. This chain uses TRBV12-3 or TRBV12-4 with TRBJ2-4; no firm D call. Trimming removed 4 bases from V and 7 bases from J, with 14 bases in between. The CDR3 has 14 residues.

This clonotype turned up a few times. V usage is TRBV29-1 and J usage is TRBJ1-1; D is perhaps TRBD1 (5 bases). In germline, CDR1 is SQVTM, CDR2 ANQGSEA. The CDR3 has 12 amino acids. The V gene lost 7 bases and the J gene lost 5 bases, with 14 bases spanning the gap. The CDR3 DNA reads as TGCAGCGGGGGGACGGGCGAAACTGAAGCTTTCTTT. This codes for CSGGTGETEAFF.

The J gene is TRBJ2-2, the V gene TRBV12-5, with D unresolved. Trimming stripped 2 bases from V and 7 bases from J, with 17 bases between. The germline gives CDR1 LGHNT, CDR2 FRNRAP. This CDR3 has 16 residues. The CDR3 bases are TGTGCTAGTGGTTTGTTGGGGTCCCCAAACGTCGGGGAGCTGTTTTTT. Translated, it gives CASGLLGSPNVGELFF.

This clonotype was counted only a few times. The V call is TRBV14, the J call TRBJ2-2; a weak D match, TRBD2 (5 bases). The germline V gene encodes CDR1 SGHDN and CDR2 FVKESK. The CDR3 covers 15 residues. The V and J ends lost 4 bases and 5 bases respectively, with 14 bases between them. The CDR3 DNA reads TGTGCCAGCAGCCCCCGACTCCCGGGGACCGGGGAGCTGTTTTTT. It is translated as CASSPRLPGTGELFF. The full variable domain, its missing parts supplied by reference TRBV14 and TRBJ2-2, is EAGVTQFPSHSVIEKGQTVTLRCDPISGHDNLYWYRRVMGKEIKFLLHFVKESKQDESGMPNNRFLAERTGGTYSTLKVQPAELEDSGVYFCASSPRLPGTGELFFGEGSRLTVL.

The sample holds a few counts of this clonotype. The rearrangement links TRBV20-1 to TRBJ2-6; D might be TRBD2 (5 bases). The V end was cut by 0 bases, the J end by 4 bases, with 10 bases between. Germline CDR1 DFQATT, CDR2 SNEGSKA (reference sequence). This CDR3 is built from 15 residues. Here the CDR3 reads CSAREGSAGANVLTF. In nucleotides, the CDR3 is TGCAGTGCTAGAGAGGGGAGCGCGGGGGCCAACGTCCTGACTTTC.

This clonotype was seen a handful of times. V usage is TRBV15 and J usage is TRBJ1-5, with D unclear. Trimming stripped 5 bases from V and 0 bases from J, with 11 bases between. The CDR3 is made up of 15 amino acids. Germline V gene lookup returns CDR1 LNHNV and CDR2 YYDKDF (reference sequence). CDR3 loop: CATSGQAHSNQPQHF. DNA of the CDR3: TGTGCCACCAGCGGGCAGGCTCATAGCAATCAGCCCCAGCATTTT.

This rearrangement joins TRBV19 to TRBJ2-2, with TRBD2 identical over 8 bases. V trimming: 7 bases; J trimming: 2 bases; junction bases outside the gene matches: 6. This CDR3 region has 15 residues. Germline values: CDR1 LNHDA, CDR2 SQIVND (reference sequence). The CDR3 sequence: CASTPGGDNTGELFF. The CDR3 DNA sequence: TGTGCCAGTACCCCGGGAGGGGACAACACCGGGGAGCTGTTTTTT.

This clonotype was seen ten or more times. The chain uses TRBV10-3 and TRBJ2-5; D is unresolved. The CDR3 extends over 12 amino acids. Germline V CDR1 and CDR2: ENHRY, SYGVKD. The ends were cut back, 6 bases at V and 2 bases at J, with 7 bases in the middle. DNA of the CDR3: TGTGCCATCAGCCAGCCTCAAGAGACCCAGTACTTC. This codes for CAISQPQETQYF.

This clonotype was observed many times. The CDR3 nucleotides are TGTGCCAGCAGTGGAGATGCAAGATCCCCCTACGAGCAGTACTTC. Protein product: CASSGDARSPYEQYF. V gene TRBV2 combines with J gene TRBJ2-7; D gene uncertain. V was trimmed by 4 bases and J by 2 bases, leaving 15 bases between them. This CDR3 is built from 15 residues. Germline V gene sequence: CDR1 SNHLY, CDR2 FYNNEI.

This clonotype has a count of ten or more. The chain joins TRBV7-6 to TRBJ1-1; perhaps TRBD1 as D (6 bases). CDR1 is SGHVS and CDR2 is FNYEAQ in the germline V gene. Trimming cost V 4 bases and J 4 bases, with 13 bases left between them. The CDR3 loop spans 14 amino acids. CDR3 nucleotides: TGTGCCAGCAGCTCAACTACAGGGACCACTGAAGCTTTCTTT. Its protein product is CASSSTTGTTEAFF.

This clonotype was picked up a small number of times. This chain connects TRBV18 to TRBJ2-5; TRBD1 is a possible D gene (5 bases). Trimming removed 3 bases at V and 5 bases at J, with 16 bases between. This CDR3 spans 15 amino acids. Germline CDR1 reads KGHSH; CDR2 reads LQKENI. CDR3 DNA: TGTGCCAGCTCACCCCTGGCAGGGAACACGGAGACCCAGTACTTC. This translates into CASSPLAGNTETQYF.

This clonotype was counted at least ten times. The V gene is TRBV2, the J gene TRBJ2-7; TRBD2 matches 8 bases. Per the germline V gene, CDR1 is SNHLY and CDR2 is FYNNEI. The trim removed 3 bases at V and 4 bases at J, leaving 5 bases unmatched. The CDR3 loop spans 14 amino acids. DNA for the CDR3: TGTGCCAGCAGTGATGCGGGAGGAGGTTACGAGCAGTACTTC. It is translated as CASSDAGGGYEQYF. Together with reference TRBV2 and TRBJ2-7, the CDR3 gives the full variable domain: EPEVTQTPSHQVTQMGQEVILRCVPISNHLYFYWYRQILGQKVEFLVSFYNNEISEKSEIFDDQFSVERPDGSNFTLKIRSTKLEDSAMYFCASSDAGGGYEQYFGPGTRLTVT.

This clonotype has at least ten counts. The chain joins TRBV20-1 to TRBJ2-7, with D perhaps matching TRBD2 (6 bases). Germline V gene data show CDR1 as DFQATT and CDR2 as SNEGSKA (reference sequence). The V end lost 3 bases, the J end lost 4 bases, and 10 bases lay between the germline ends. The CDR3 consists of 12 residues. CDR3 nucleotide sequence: TGCAGTGCTAGCGGGAGTTTTTACGAGCAGTACTTC. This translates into CSASGSFYEQYF.

CDR3 nucleotides: TGTGCCAGCAGCCTCGCTAGCGGGAGGGCATCCTTCGGGACCCAGTACTTC. Residues: CASSLASGRASFGTQYF. The chain is built from TRBV11-2 and TRBJ2-5; TRBD2 matches 12 bases. The CDR3 is 17 residues long. Germline trimming cut 5 bases from V and 7 bases from J; bases unmatched to any gene: 14. Germline CDR1 SGHAT, CDR2 FQNNGV.

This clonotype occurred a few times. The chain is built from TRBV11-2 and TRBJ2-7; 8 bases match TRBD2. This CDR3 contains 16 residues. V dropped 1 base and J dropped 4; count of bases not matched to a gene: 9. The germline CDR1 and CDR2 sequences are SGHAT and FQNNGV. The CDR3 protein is CASSLVPAGVSYEQYF. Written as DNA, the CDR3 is TGTGCCAGCAGCTTAGTTCCAGCGGGAGTATCTTACGAGCAGTACTTC.

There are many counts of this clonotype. The CDR3, as DNA: TGTGCCACTACGAGATTTAGAGGACGGACGAATCAGCCCCAGCATTTT. It codes for CATTRFRGRTNQPQHF. The gene calls are TRBV19 and TRBJ1-5, with D unclear. CDR1 is LNHDA and CDR2 is SQIVND in the germline V gene (reference sequence). V was cut by 10 bases and J by 4 bases, with 23 bases left in between. The CDR3 is 16 amino acids.

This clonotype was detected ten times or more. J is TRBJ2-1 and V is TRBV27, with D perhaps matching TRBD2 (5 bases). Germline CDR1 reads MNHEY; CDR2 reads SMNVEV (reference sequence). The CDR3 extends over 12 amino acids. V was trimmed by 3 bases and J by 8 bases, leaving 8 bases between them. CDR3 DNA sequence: TGTGCCAGCAGTTTCTTCGGGGATGAGCAGTTCTTC. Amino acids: CASSFFGDEQFF.

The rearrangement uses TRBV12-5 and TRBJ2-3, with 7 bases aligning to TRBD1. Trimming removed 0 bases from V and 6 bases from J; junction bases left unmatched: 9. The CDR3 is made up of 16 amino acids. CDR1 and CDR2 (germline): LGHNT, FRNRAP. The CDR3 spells CASGLVITTGADTQYF. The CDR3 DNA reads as TGTGCTAGTGGTTTGGTCATTACAACAGGGGCCGATACGCAGTATTTT. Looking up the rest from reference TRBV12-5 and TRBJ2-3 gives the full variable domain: DARVTQTPRHKVTEMGQEVTMRCQPILGHNTVFWYRQTMMQGLELLAYFRNRAPLDDSGMPKDRFSAEMPDATLATLKIQPSEPRDSAVYFCASGLVITTGADTQYFGPGTRLTVL.

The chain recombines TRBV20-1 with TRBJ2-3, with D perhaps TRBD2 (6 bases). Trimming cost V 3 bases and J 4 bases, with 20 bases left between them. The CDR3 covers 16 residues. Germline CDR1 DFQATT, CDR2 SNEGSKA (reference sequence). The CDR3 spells CSARGFRETVADTQYF. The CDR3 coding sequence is TGCAGTGCTAGGGGGTTCCGGGAGACAGTAGCAGATACGCAGTATTTT.

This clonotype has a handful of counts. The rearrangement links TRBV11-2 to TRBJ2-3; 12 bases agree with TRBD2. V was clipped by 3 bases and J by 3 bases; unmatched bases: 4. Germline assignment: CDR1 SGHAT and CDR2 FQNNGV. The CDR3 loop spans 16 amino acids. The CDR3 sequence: CASSFSSGRVTDTQYF. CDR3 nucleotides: TGTGCCAGCAGCTTTTCTAGCGGGAGGGTGACAGATACGCAGTATTTT. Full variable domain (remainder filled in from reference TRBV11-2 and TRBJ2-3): EAGVAQSPRYKIIEKRQSVAFWCNPISGHATLYWYQQILGQGPKLLIQFQNNGVVDDSQLPKDRFSAERLKGVDSTLKIQPAKLEDSAVYLCASSFSSGRVTDTQYFGPGTRLTVL.

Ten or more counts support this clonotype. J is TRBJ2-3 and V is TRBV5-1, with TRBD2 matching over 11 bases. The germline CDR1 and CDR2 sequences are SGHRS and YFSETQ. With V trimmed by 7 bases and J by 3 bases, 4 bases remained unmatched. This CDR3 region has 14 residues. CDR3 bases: TGCGCCAGCTTAGCGGGAGGGCCGACAGATACGCAGTATTTT. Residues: CASLAGGPTDTQYF.

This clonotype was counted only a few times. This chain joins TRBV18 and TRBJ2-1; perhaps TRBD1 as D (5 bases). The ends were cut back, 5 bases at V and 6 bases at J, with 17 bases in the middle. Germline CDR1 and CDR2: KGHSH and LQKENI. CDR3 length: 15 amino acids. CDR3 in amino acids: CASSFQGSNPNEQFF. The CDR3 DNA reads TGTGCCAGCTCATTCCAGGGTTCTAACCCCAATGAGCAGTTCTTC.

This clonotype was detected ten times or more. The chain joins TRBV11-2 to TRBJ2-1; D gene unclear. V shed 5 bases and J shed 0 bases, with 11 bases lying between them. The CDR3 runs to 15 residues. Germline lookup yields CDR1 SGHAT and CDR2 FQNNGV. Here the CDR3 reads CASSRTTFSYNEQFF. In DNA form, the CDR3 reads TGTGCCAGCAGCAGAACGACATTCTCCTACAATGAGCAGTTCTTC.

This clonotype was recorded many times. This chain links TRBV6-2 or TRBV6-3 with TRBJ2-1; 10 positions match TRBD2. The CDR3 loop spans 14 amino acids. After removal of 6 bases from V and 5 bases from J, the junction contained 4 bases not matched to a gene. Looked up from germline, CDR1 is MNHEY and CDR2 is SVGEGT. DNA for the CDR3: TGTGCCAGCAGCTTGACTAGCGGGCACAATGAGCAGTTCTTC. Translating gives CASSLTSGHNEQFF.

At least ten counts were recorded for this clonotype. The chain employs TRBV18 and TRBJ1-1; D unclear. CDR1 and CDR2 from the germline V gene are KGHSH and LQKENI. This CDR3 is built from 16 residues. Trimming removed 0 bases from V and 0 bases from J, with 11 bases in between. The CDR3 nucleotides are TGTGCCAGCTCACCACCCTTGGGTTCCATGAACACTGAAGCTTTCTTT. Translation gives CASSPPLGSMNTEAFF.

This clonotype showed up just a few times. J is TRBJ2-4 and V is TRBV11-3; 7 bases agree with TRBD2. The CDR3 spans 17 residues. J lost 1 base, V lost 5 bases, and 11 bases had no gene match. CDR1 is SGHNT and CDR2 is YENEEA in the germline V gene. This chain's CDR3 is CASSHEGGSGAKNIQYF. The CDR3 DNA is TGTGCCAGCAGCCACGAGGGAGGGAGTGGGGCCAAAAACATTCAGTACTTC.

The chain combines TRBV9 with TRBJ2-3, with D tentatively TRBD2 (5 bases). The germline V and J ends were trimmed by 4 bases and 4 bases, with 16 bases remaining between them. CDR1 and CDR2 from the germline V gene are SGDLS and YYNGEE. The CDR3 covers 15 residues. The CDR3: CASSILPDWSDTQYF. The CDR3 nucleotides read TGTGCCAGCAGCATCTTACCGGACTGGTCAGATACGCAGTATTTT. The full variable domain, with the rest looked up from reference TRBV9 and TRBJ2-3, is DSGVTQTPKHLITATGQRVTLRCSPRSGDLSVYWYQQSLDQGLQFLIQYYNGEERAKGNILERFSAQQFPDLHSELNLSSLELGDSALYFCASSILPDWSDTQYFGPGTRLTVL.